The clone carrying this T cell receptor beta chain turned up a few times. MiXCR, applied by TCRdb to the 5' RACE reads, yields one record per CDR3 protein. The table records 150,000 or so distinct CDR3 sequences, around a tenth of them present only once. V shed 4 bases, J shed 4 bases, and the junction held 7 bases outside the gene matches. Germline CDR1 LGHDT, CDR2 YNNKEL (reference sequence). The CDR3 is 16 amino acids. The data derive from a study of CD8 T cells in ankylosing spondylitis. V is TRBV3-1 and J is TRBJ2-3; 11 nucleotides align to TRBD2. The sequence was collected from a male donor with ankylosing spondylitis or in good health (not recorded which). Sequences were obtained from blood, either unsorted or a sorted T cell fraction (not recorded which). The chain's CDR3 is CASSPITSGSSDTQYF. In nucleotides, the CDR3 is TGTGCCAGCAGCCCGATTACTAGCGGGAGCTCAGATACGCAGTATTTT.